This entry is about one TCR beta chain. The sample originates from a study of blood T cell repertoires in COVID-19. Study overall: Acute and convalescent COVID-19 specimens originated in the United States, Italy and Spain. The cDNA or gDNA used as material had been derived from T cells, B-cell-depleted T cells, or PBMCs.

The CDR3 totals 13 residues. The germline CDR1 and CDR2 sequences are MNHEY and SVGAGI. Deletions cut 6 bases from V and 7 bases from J, with 13 bases between. Authors' methods: Estimated nucleated cell counts came from reference gene primer amplification. Only in-frame clones appear in the TCRdb table, and some are missing; sequencing was by immunoSEQ multiplex PCR. The D gene and trimming were derived from the DNA, and the V and J assignments and clone size from that table. The table shows some 200,000 clones, with approximately 82% occurring only once. The sequenced sample consisted of peripheral blood. V is TRBV6-5 and J is TRBJ2-4; no reliable D call. The clonotype was recovered from a human donor with acute or convalescent COVID-19. The donor label of this sample is uncertain. In nucleotides, the CDR3 is TGTGCCAGCAGACAAGGTTTGAGGAACATTCAGTACTTC. Encoded protein: CASRQGLRNIQYF.